The TCR beta chain described here comes from a study of blood T cells in healthy people across ages. This CDR3 region has 13 residues. V lost 5 bases, J lost 8 bases, and 16 bases lay in between. CDR1 and CDR2 (germline): GTSNPN, SVGIG (reference sequence). This clonotype came up a few times. Through a sample-barcoded 5' primer and a J-beta primer mix, a second PCR was run for roughly 7 to 12 cycles. TCRdb independently ran MiXCR on the 5' RACE reads; one entry per CDR3 protein. Among 1.5 million to 2 million distinct CDR3 sequences listed, 28% were seen once. Staff drew about 10 milliliters of peripheral blood from each donor. No fewer than 6 million PBMCs went into each sample.

The clonotype was recovered from a woman aged 25 to 39 in good health. The chain has TRBV30 and TRBJ2-4; D not resolved. Sequencing used blood. The CDR3 region is CAWDNRAGYIQYF. The CDR3 DNA reads TGTGCCTGGGACAATAGGGCTGGATACATTCAGTACTTC.